The text below deals with one T cell receptor (beta chain). This sample was taken from a study of shared clonotypes between healthy human individuals. This CDR3 is built from 16 residues. Germline V gene lookup returns CDR1 GTSNPN and CDR2 SVGIG (reference sequence). The V and J ends lost 2 bases and 0 bases respectively, with 15 bases between them. Assay used: immunoSEQ multiplex PCR; TCRdb lists only in-frame clones, some missing. The sample includes 400,000 to 600,000 clones, 70% to 80% of them seen just once. Nashville, Tennessee was home to all donors, who were Caucasian adults. The V and J genes are TRBV30 and TRBJ2-3; no clear D gene. Sample: PBMCs. This sequence was found in a woman in her thirties or forties in good health. Some clones in this sample may be carry-over from other donors' samples. The CDR3 coding sequence is TGTGCCTGGAGTTCGCTTCGACTGGGGAGCACAGATACGCAGTATTTT. Its translation: CAWSSLRLGSTDTQYF.